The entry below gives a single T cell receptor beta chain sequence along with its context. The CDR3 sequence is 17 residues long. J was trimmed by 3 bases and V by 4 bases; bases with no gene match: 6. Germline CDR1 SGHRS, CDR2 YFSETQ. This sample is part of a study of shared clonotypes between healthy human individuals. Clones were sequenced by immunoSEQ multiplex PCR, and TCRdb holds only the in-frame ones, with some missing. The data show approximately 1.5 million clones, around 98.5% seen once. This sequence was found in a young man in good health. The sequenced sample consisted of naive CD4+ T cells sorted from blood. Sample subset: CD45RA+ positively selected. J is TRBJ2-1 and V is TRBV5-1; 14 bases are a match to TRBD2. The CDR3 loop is CASSPGLAGGYYNEQFF. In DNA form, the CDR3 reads TGCGCCAGCAGCCCAGGACTAGCGGGAGGATACTACAATGAGCAGTTCTTC.